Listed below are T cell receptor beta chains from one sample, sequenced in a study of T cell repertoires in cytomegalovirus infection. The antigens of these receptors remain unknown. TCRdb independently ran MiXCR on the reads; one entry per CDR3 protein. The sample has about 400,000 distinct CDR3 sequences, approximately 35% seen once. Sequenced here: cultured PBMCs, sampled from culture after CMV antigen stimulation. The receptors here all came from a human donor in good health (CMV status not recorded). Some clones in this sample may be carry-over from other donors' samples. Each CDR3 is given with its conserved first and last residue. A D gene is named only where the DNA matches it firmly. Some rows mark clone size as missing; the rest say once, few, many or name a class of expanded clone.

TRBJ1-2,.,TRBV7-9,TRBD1,CASSHPGQGAYGYTF,TGTGCCAGCAGCCACCCGGGACAGGGGGCTTATGGCTACACCTTC
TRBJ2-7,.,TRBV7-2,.,CASSLGVVRSSEQYF,TGTGCCAGCAGCTTAGGCGTTGTCAGAAGCTCCGAGCAGTACTTC
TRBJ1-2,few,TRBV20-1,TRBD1,CSVFSRDRAHGYTF,TGCAGTGTTTTTTCCCGCGACAGGGCACATGGCTACACCTTC
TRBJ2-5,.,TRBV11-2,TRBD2,CASRFRLAGDETQYF,TGTGCCAGCAGGTTTAGGCTAGCGGGAGATGAGACCCAGTACTTC
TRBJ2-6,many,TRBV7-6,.,CASSSTVGGASGANVLTF,TGTGCCAGCAGCTCAACGGTAGGGGGAGCTTCTGGGGCCAACGTCCTGACTTTC
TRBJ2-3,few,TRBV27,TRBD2,CASSSGRGGTDTQYF,TGTGCCAGCAGTAGCGGGAGAGGGGGCACAGATACGCAGTATTTT
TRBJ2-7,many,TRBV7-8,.,CASSSRNGAYEQYF,TGTGCCAGCAGCTCACGGAACGGGGCCTACGAGCAGTACTTC
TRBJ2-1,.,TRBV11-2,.,CASSYGRTPNNEQFF,TGTGCCAGCAGCTACGGACGGACGCCTAACAATGAGCAGTTCTTC
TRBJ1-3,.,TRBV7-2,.,CASSLNGPPSSGNTIYF,TGTGCCAGCAGCTTAAATGGACCGCCGAGCTCTGGAAACACCATATATTTT
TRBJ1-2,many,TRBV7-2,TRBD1,CASSWPRTGGNGYTF,TGTGCCAGCAGCTGGCCGCGGACAGGGGGGAATGGCTACACCTTC